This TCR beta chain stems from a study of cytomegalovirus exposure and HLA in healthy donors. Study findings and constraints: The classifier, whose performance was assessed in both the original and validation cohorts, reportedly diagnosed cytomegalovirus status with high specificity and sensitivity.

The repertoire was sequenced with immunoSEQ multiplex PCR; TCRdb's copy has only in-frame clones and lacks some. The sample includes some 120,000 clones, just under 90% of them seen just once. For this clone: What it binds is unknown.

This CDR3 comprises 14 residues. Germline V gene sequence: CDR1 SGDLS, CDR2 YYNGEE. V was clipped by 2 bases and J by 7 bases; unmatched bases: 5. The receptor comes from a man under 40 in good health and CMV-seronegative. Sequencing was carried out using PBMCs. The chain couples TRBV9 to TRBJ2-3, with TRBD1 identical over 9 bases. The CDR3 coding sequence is TGTGCCAGCAGCGTTGAACAGGGGGCCAATACGCAGTATTTT. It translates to CASSVEQGANTQYF.